This T cell receptor (beta chain) was sequenced for a study of human T cells and chemical hapten exposure (TCRdb year 2021). Describing the broader study: For sensitization, 2% DPC in acetone was applied to a roughly 2 cm by roughly 2 cm area of upper inner arm skin. Nearly 30 alopecia patients gave blood for TCR sequencing at one to four time points (pre-sensitization, 2, 6 and 24 weeks). Libraries were pooled for sequencing, and per-sample TCR yields varied mainly because of small differences in library volumes within the pool. Throughout the study period of about 23 weeks, patients also received therapeutic DPC doses to the scalp every week. Blood was sampled from patients pre-sensitization (week 0) and at 2, 6 and about 24 weeks after DPC sensitization. Alopecia areata with under or over 50% scalp involvement, alopecia totalis and alopecia universalis were represented in the patient cohort, which was mostly female. This study followed changes in the peripheral blood TCR repertoire in vivo during primary and secondary sensitization of alopecia patients to the hapten diphenylcyclopropenone (DPC). Patch testing was done on the upper back using Finn chambers containing 0.01% DPC, and results were scored after 6 days according to International Contact Dermatitis Research Group standards. What the authors observed across the whole study: Compared with pre-sensitization or healthy control sets, expanded TCRs formed significantly more large CDR3 similarity clusters, which is consistent with antigen-driven responses. Patch test score correlated positively with the number of PT1 expanded TCRs, reaching significance at thresholds 8, 16 and 32 but not at 4. After repeated subsampling, the strength of the expansion versus patch-test correlation and the threshold at which it became significant changed. No change with DPC sensitization was found in the number of TCRs above 1 in 1000 frequency, and no evidence of global repertoire structure alterations was found. All patients had alopecia, a presumed autoimmune disease, so their immune response might differ from that of healthy individuals.

The CDR1 and CDR2 encoded by the germline V gene are SGHRS and YFSETQ. A distance of 12 bases separates the germline ends of V and J, which lose 2 bases and 2 bases respectively. The CDR3, cysteine through phenylalanine, is 15 amino acids long. Only the CDR3 region is kept as DNA, spanning 45 bases read in frame from base 1. The time point label, read with the paper, signifies: pre-sensitization, week 0. The sample's treatment or condition label is to be understood as: therapeutic diphenylcyclopropenone sensitization with weekly scalp DPC. Blood at each patch-test visit was drawn before the patch test was applied. Eligible patients were aged 18 to 70, diagnosed with alopecia, deemed suitable for DPC therapy, and excluded if pregnant. Total RNA was isolated from unfractionated whole blood collected in Tempus Blood RNA tubes. Libraries were prepared through RACE. TCRdb shows the sequencer as NextSeq 500. Library preparation attached unique molecular identifiers to individual cDNA molecules for quantitative, reproducible TCR counting. From each blood RNA sample, both TCR alpha and TCR beta chains were sequenced. The original methods were these. A median of about 89,000 TCRs per sample was observed, with a range of about 20,000 to 690,600. The Decombinator software suite was used to annotate V, J and CDR3 in the TCR reads. Every sample was subsampled to the same number of TCRs (28,000) for the PS versus PT1 abundance plots. TCRs were defined as expanded if absent before sensitization and observed at least eight times at the 2-week time point. TCRdb cleaned the public reads at Q25 with fastp, built clones with MiXCR and kept in-frame beta chains. Each entry merges the rows of one CDR3 protein and shows their most common DNA and genes. V and J calls and clone size were set by TCRdb, not the authors. In all, the sample holds about 380,000 distinct CDR3 sequences, and 5% to 6.5% of those were seen once. The ten largest clones capture 2.5% to 3% of the sample.

Comment on this clonotype: What antigen it recognizes has not been identified. Base qualities are not at hand, and no much larger clone is one base apart.

The clonotype comes from a woman aged 45-65 years with alopecia areata. Some clones in this sample may be carry-over from other donors' samples. Material: whole blood, obtained in connection with sensitization to the hapten diphenylcyclopropenone (DPC). The chain couples TRBV5-1 to TRBJ2-3, with no confident D gene call. Here is the DNA: TGCGCCAGCAGCTTACTTGGGATTCTCACAGATACGCAGTATTTT. This yields the protein CASSLLGILTDTQYF. Where the CDR3 stops, the reference TRBV5-1 and TRBJ2-3 genes take over; the full variable domain is KAGVTQTPRYLIKTRGQQVTLSCSPISGHRSVSWYQQTPGQGLQFLFEYFSETQRNKGNFPGRFSGRQFSNSRSEMNVSTLELGDSALYLCASSLLGILTDTQYFGPGTRLTVL.